This T cell receptor beta chain was observed in a study of blood T cell repertoires in COVID-19 (dated by TCRdb to 2020 to 2022). Study-level background: Collaborator samples came from the United States, Italy and Spain and covered acute and convalescent phases of COVID-19. Where available, HLA class I and class II types were obtained from metadata supplied by the sample provider rather than from assay-based typing. The samples were drawn from two sources: the first 160 participants of the ongoing ImmuneRACE study, and over 950 subjects contributed by 6 global collaborators. A freely available public database, intended as a resource for researchers studying the immune response to SARS-CoV-2, is where the repertoires were released. The prospective study material was composed of cDNA or gDNA derived from T cells, B-cell-depleted T cells, or PBMCs. The sample metadata nearly always contained a de-identified subject ID, COVID-19 status, age in years and sex. Deeply sampled blood TCRbeta repertoires from subjects exposed to, actively infected with, or recovered from COVID-19 were included in the dataset. What the work shows at the level of the full study, not this receptor alone: The amount of clinical and demographic metadata varied by source and participant and was provided uncurated.

The immunoSEQ Assay, a bias-controlled multiplex PCR, was used to amplify TCRbeta CDR3 regions from genomic DNA. Regarding the original processing steps: The number of nucleated cells in each sample was estimated from the amplification of reference gene primers within the assay. Sequence reads were collapsed and filtered to measure the absolute abundance of every unique TCRbeta CDR3 rearrangement. For each sample, productive Simpson clonality was calculated as the square root of Simpson's diversity index over productive rearrangements. Drawn from immuneACCESS, this table holds only the in-frame rearrangements with V and J called that TCRdb kept. Clones are partly lost; checked studies trace under half to an unresolved V gene and leave the rest unexplained. From that table come the V and J calls and clone size; the DNA was used to work out D and trimming. For this sample there are more than 150,000 clones; approximately 87% appear just once. The ten largest make up 20% to 25% of the sample.

This clone turned up a few times. The clone's antigen remains unknown. No base-level quality is on record; no much larger clone is a single base apart. From its cysteine to its phenylalanine, the CDR3 spans 15 amino acids. Solely the CDR3 DNA is kept, with 45 bases framed from the first base. V is trimmed back by 5 bases and J by 7 bases, and the junction contains 9 bases that no gene match accounts for. As encoded in the germline V gene, CDR1 is SGHVS while CDR2 is FNYEAQ. The collaborating institutions used their own protocols to collect whole blood in K2EDTA tubes. Collaborator samples were shipped for TCRbeta analysis as frozen whole blood, isolated PBMCs, or DNA extracted from either sample type.

Specimen: peripheral blood. The sequence links TRBV7-6 to TRBJ2-2, with TRBD2 identical over 8 junction bases. The TCR was taken from a man between 65 and 80 years old with active or convalescent COVID-19. The encoded CDR3 is CASSRTSGPIGELFF. The DNA reads as follows: TGTGCCAGCAGCCGTACTAGCGGCCCAATCGGGGAGCTGTTTTTT.